The rows below give T cell receptor beta chains drawn from one sample of a study of beta chain features in type 1 diabetes. Measured with immunoSEQ multiplex PCR; TCRdb has only the in-frame clones, and not every one. Of under 900,000 clones listed, 15% to 20% were seen once; the top ten hold 0.023%. Sequenced material: naive CD4+ T cells from blood. Source of these receptors: a woman aged 18-29 years in good health. Each CDR3 is given with its conserved first and last residue. The D gene is left open where the match is weak. Only part of the rows carry a size: once, few, many, or a class if the clone is expanded.

>TRBJ1-1|TRBV20-1|few|-
TGCAGTGCTACCGGACACACTGAAGCTTTCTTT
CSATGHTEAFF
>TRBJ2-7|TRBV11-2|few|TRBD2
TGTGCCAGCAGGGCTACTAGCGGGAGACCCTACGAGCAGTACTTC
CASRATSGRPYEQYF
>TRBJ2-7|TRBV6-1|-|-
TGTGCCAGCACTCCCATGGGGGGGCTGAACGAGCAGTACTTC
CASTPMGGLNEQYF
>TRBJ1-5|TRBV6-5|-|-
TGTGCCAGCGCATGGGGGATCGATCAGCCCCAGCATTTT
CASAWGIDQPQHF
>TRBJ1-1|TRBV7-9|few|-
TGTGCCAGCAGCTTAACAGGTACGAGGGACACTGAAGCTTTCTTT
CASSLTGTRDTEAFF
>TRBJ2-7|TRBV28|few|-
TGTGCCAGCAGTCCGCCTGGAGAGCAGTACTTC
CASSPPGEQYF
>TRBJ2-7|TRBV6-6|few|-
TGTGCCAGCAGTTACTCGACTTCCCTGAGCTCCTACGAGCAGTACTTC
CASSYSTSLSSYEQYF
>TRBJ2-7|TRBV7-9|-|TRBD2
TGTGCCAGCAGCTTTTCCGCAGGGACTATCTACGAGCAGTACTTC
CASSFSAGTIYEQYF
>TRBJ2-1|TRBV5-1|few|-
TGCGCCAGCAGGGTGATAGATGGGAATGAGCAGTTCTTC
CASRVIDGNEQFF
>TRBJ2-6|TRBV7-8|few|TRBD1
TGTGCCAGCAGCAGGCGGGACAGGGCCACCTCTGGGGCCAACGTCCTGACTTTC
CASSRRDRATSGANVLTF
>TRBJ2-7|TRBV28|-|-
TGTGCCAGCAGTTTGGGCCTCTACGAGCAGTACTTC
CASSLGLYEQYF
>TRBJ1-5|TRBV7-2|few|-
TGTGCCAGCAGCTTAACAGACAGAAATCAGCCCCAGCATTTT
CASSLTDRNQPQHF
>TRBJ2-1|TRBV5-4|-|TRBD2
TGTGCCAGCAGCTTAGGTGGGACTAGCGGGAGAGGTGAGCAGTTCTTC
CASSLGGTSGRGEQFF
>TRBJ2-3|TRBV7-2|-|-
TGTGCCAGCAGCCAATTTCTCGGCACAGATACGCAGTATTTT
CASSQFLGTDTQYF
>TRBJ1-4|TRBV5-4|-|-
TGTGCCAGCAGCTTTCGGGGGAACGATGAAAAACTGTTTTTT
CASSFRGNDEKLFF
>TRBJ1-1|TRBV7-2|-|-
TGTGCCAGCAGCTTAACGCCACGGACTGAAGCTTTCTTT
CASSLTPRTEAFF
>TRBJ2-3|TRBV7-9|-|TRBD1
TGTGCCAGCAGCACCCGGGACAGGGTTACAGATACGCAGTATTTT
CASSTRDRVTDTQYF